This T cell receptor beta chain was found in a study of response to subunit inactivated influenza vaccine. Study-wide points: It was the authors' suggestion that each seasonal influenza vaccination recruits few new T cells.

CDR3 size: 16 residues. Germline V CDR1 and CDR2: DFQATT, SNEGSKA (reference sequence). Trimming at V came to 0 bases and at J to 5 bases, leaving 9 bases not matched to a gene. This clonotype was found a few times. The antigen remains undetermined. TCRdb reprocessed the RT-PCR reads via MiXCR and lists one record per CDR3 protein. The table shows 650,000 to 850,000 distinct CDR3 sequences, with approximately 15% occurring only once. Sequenced material: PBMCs from blood, taken around 15 days before vaccination. This sequence originates from a man aged 45-65 years who received an inactivated influenza vaccine. The genes are TRBV20-1 and TRBJ2-5; 10 bases are a match to TRBD2. The CDR3 here is CSARDSSGGAGETQYF. In DNA, the CDR3 is TGCAGTGCTAGAGATTCGAGCGGGGGGGCCGGGGAGACCCAGTACTTC.